This T cell receptor (beta chain) appears in the sequencing data of a study of PD-1 and CTLA-4 blockade in melanoma. The ends were cut back, 5 bases at V and 1 base at J, with 9 bases in the middle. This CDR3 contains 15 residues. CDR1 is SGHNT, CDR2 YENEEA, per germline. Profiling relied on immunoSEQ multiplex PCR, and the TCRdb table lists in-frame clones only, not all of them. The sample lists some 30,000 clones; about 85% were seen once. The sequence derives from a human donor with melanoma. Specimen: CD8+ T cells from peripheral blood, collected from a patient given anti-PD-1 treatment. The chain couples TRBV11-3 to TRBJ1-6; perhaps TRBD1 as D (5 bases). The CDR3 DNA reads TGTGCCAGCAGCCCAGACAGTTCCTATAATTCACCCCTCCACTTT. Translated, it gives CASSPDSSYNSPLHF. Complete variable domain (other parts from reference TRBV11-3 and TRBJ1-6): EAGVVQSPRYKIIEKKQPVAFWCNPISGHNTLYWYLQNLGQGPELLIRYENEEAVDDSQLPKDRFSAERLKGVDSTLKIQPAELGDSAVYLCASSPDSSYNSPLHFGNGTRLTVT.